One and the same sample provided the 24 T cell receptor beta chains below, sequenced in a study of T-cell memory formation after mild COVID-19 (dated by TCRdb to the early 2020s). The library relied on 5' RACE. Sequencing used an Illumina NovaSeq 6000. TCRdb itself trimmed the public reads at Q25 with fastp, ran MiXCR and retained productive beta chains. Duplicate CDR3 protein sequences are folded into a single record with the most common DNA and genes. In this sample the table shows fewer than 700,000 distinct CDR3 sequences, over 15% of which occur a single time. Together, the top ten hold approximately 12% of the sample. Specimen: PBMCs or a T cell subset sorted from them (not recorded which). The receptors were gathered from an adult woman who had mild COVID-19 (a few samples of this study predate the infection). The sample titles of this study are shuffled in the database, so cell type and time point are left out; the donor was told from shared clones.

This clonotype was picked up a small number of times. This chain uses TRBV5-5 with TRBJ2-3, with TRBD2 as a possible D gene (6 bases). The V end was cut by 4 bases, the J end by 2 bases, with 20 bases between. The length of the CDR3 is 17 residues. CDR1 SGHKS and CDR2 YYEKEE come from the germline V gene (reference sequence). The CDR3 DNA follows: TGTGCCAGCAGCCCGAGCTGGCGGGGTCTCGACACAGATACGCAGTATTTT. As protein: CASSPSWRGLDTDTQYF.

V usage is TRBV20-1 and J usage is TRBJ1-3; TRBD1 is a possible D gene (5 bases). The CDR3 is 15 amino acids. Trimming removed 0 bases at V and 2 bases at J, with 11 bases between. The germline CDR1 and CDR2 sequences are DFQATT and SNEGSKA (reference sequence). In DNA form, the CDR3 reads TGCAGTGCTAGAGATCCGAGGGGAGCTGGAAACACCATATATTTT. This encodes CSARDPRGAGNTIYF.

V is TRBV7-2 and J is TRBJ2-3; D possibly corresponds to TRBD2 (5 bases). This CDR3 is 16 amino acids long. CDR1 is SGHTA and CDR2 is FQGNSA in the germline V gene. V lost 5 bases and J 0 bases, leaving 15 bases between the germline ends. This chain's CDR3 is CASSPRLRTSTDTQYF. CDR3 bases: TGTGCCAGCAGCCCCCGCCTTAGGACTAGCACAGATACGCAGTATTTT.

The rearrangement uses TRBV12-3 or TRBV12-4 and TRBJ2-7, with D unclear. The V gene lost 5 bases and the J gene lost 0 bases, with 17 bases spanning the gap. There are 16 residues in the CDR3. The CDR3 reads CASSPPGPPSSYEQYF. The CDR3 bases are TGTGCCAGCAGTCCGCCCGGACCTCCAAGCTCCTACGAGCAGTACTTC.

The V and J genes are TRBV29-1 and TRBJ2-3; D is undetermined. The CDR3 covers 14 residues. Per germline, CDR1 SQVTM and CDR2 ANQGSEA. Trimming removed 4 bases from V and 0 bases from J, with 11 bases in between. DNA of the CDR3: TGCAGCGTTGTGGTCCCGGGCAGCACAGATACGCAGTATTTT. Translated: CSVVVPGSTDTQYF.

The V call is TRBV10-3, the J call TRBJ2-1; D is perhaps TRBD1 (5 bases). The CDR3 length is 15 residues. Between the trimmed V and J ends, which lost 3 bases and 0 bases, there was a span of 9 bases. Germline assignment: CDR1 ENHRY and CDR2 SYGVKD. The CDR3 loop reads CAISDRASSYNEQFF. CDR3 bases: TGTGCCATCAGTGACAGGGCCAGCTCCTACAATGAGCAGTTCTTC.

CDR3 DNA sequence: TGTGCCAGCAGCTTAGAAGTGCGACGGGCGGCCTACAATGAGCAGTTCTTC. Its translation: CASSLEVRRAAYNEQFF. This chain uses TRBV7-8 with TRBJ2-1; D unclear. V dropped 1 base and J dropped 2 bases, with 15 bases sitting between them. CDR3 length: 17 residues. Germline CDR1 SGHVS, CDR2 FQNEAQ.

This sequence joins TRBV5-4 and TRBJ2-7, with D possibly TRBD1 on 5 matching bases. CDR3 length: 14 amino acids. Germline CDR1 SGHNT, CDR2 YYREEE (reference sequence). V lost 0 bases and J lost 2, with 9 bases in between. CDR3 amino acids: CASSLAEGAYEQYF. For the CDR3, the DNA is TGTGCCAGCAGCTTGGCCGAAGGGGCCTACGAGCAGTACTTC.

The rearrangement joins TRBV12-3 or TRBV12-4 to TRBJ2-1; no clear D. V was cut by 3 bases and J by 6 bases, with 15 bases left in between. The CDR3 extends over 15 amino acids. This CDR3 reads CASSFYSLMINEQFF. As DNA, the CDR3 is TGTGCCAGCAGTTTTTATTCGCTGATGATCAATGAGCAGTTCTTC.

The chain is built from TRBV24-1 and TRBJ2-1; D gene ambiguous. Germline V gene lookup returns CDR1 KGHDR and CDR2 SFDVKD. V lost 9 bases and J lost 6, with 14 bases in between. The CDR3 spans 13 residues. The CDR3 region is CATGIYGTNEQFF. CDR3 nucleotide sequence: TGTGCCACCGGGATCTATGGTACCAATGAGCAGTTCTTC.

The DNA of the CDR3 is TGTGCCTGGAGGGGCGGGAGTGATGAGCAGTTCTTC. The encoded protein is CAWRGGSDEQFF. This chain uses TRBV30 with TRBJ2-1, with 7 bases aligning to TRBD2. This CDR3 spans 12 amino acids. From germline, CDR1 is GTSNPN and CDR2 SVGIG (reference sequence). Germline trimming cut 3 bases from V and 8 bases from J; bases unmatched to any gene: 4.

This clonotype occurred a few times. The chain is built from TRBV28 and TRBJ2-1; D is perhaps TRBD2 (7 bases). The germline gives CDR1 MDHEN, CDR2 SYDVKM. V lost 8 bases and J 4 bases, leaving 18 bases between the germline ends. The CDR3 loop spans 15 amino acids. CDR3 sequence reads: CASSPGGARYNEQFF. CDR3 in DNA: TGTGCCAGCTCCCCTGGGGGGGCCCGATACAATGAGCAGTTCTTC.

This clonotype has just a few counts. The CDR3 spells CASSQEFRGVPGELFF. The CDR3 DNA reads as TGTGCCAGCAGCCAAGAGTTCAGGGGAGTCCCCGGGGAGCTGTTTTTT. This chain connects TRBV3-1 to TRBJ2-2, with TRBD1 as a possible D gene (6 bases). V was shortened by 0 bases and J by 6 bases, with 14 bases between the two germline ends. The germline V gene encodes CDR1 LGHDT and CDR2 YNNKEL (reference sequence). The length of the CDR3 is 16 residues.

This clonotype was detected only a few times. This chain joins TRBV7-9 and TRBJ2-1, with TRBD2 as a possible D gene (6 bases). V lost 5 bases and J 10 bases, leaving 15 bases between the germline ends. CDR3 size: 13 residues. Germline assignment: CDR1 SEHNR and CDR2 FQNEAQ (reference sequence). The CDR3 is CASSTTDREEQFF. Here the CDR3 DNA reads TGTGCCAGCAGCACGACGGACCGGGAGGAGCAGTTCTTC.

V gene TRBV5-6 combines with J gene TRBJ1-2; 9 bases fit TRBD1. The CDR3 has 13 amino acids. Looked up from germline, CDR1 is SGHDT and CDR2 is YYEEEE. V dropped 2 bases and J dropped 7; count of bases not matched to a gene: 3. The chain's CDR3 is CASSLTGGVGYTF. CDR3 bases: TGTGCCAGCAGCTTAACAGGGGGCGTTGGCTACACCTTC. The full variable domain, completed using reference TRBV5-6 and TRBJ1-2, is DAGVTQSPTHLIKTRGQQVTLRCSPKSGHDTVSWYQQALGQGPQFIFQYYEEEERQRGNFPDRFSGHQFPNYSSELNVNALLLGDSALYLCASSLTGGVGYTFGSGTRLTVV.

This clonotype has a count of ten or more. This chain links TRBV4-3 with TRBJ2-1; D possibly corresponds to TRBD2 (7 bases). V was trimmed by 0 bases and J by 4 bases, leaving 13 bases between them. Germline CDR1 is LGHNA and CDR2 is YSLEER. CDR3 size: 16 residues. CDR3 in amino acids: CASSQDWRGGYNEQFF. CDR3 DNA sequence: TGCGCCAGCAGCCAAGATTGGAGGGGGGGATACAATGAGCAGTTCTTC.

This sequence joins TRBV20-1 and TRBJ2-3; TRBD1 aligns across 10 bases. CDR1 and CDR2 from the germline V gene are DFQATT and SNEGSKA (reference sequence). Trimming removed 6 bases from V and 4 bases from J; junction bases left unmatched: 7. The CDR3 loop spans 14 amino acids. The CDR3 spells CSAPRDRGSDTQYF. CDR3 sequence (DNA): TGCAGTGCGCCCCGGGACAGGGGCTCAGATACGCAGTATTTT.

This clonotype was found a few times. The rearrangement links TRBV5-8 to TRBJ1-1; TRBD1 matches 10 bases. Germline assignment: CDR1 SGHTS and CDR2 YDEGEE. CDR3 size: 14 residues. The V gene end was trimmed by 1 base and the J gene end by 7 bases; junction bases not matched to a gene: 4. CDR3: CASSLLGTGDEAFF. CDR3 DNA sequence: TGTGCCAGCAGCTTGTTAGGGACAGGGGATGAAGCTTTCTTT.

The sample holds a few counts of this clonotype. This chain uses TRBV29-1 with TRBJ2-1; perhaps TRBD2 as D (6 bases). V lost 5 bases to trimming and J lost 7 bases, with 15 bases between them. The CDR3 loop spans 13 amino acids. Germline-derived CDR1 and CDR2 are SQVTM and ANQGSEA. Here the CDR3 reads CSVFLNRENEQFF. The CDR3 DNA reads as TGCAGCGTTTTTTTGAACCGGGAGAATGAGCAGTTCTTC.

The chain couples TRBV3-1 to TRBJ2-2; 11 bases match TRBD1. The germline CDR1 and CDR2 sequences are LGHDT and YNNKEL (reference sequence). V shed 5 bases, J shed 7 bases, and the junction held 6 bases outside the gene matches. The CDR3 is 15 amino acids. The CDR3 nucleotides are TGTGCCAGCAGCACCGGGACAGGGGGGATCGGGGAGCTGTTTTTT. Its translation is CASSTGTGGIGELFF.

This clonotype was detected many times. The chain joins TRBV7-3 to TRBJ2-1, with D possibly TRBD2 on 6 matching bases. This CDR3 is 15 amino acids long. Germline lookup yields CDR1 SGHTA and CDR2 FQGTGA. The V gene lost 7 bases and the J gene lost 5 bases, with 18 bases spanning the gap. The CDR3 coding sequence is TGTGCCAGCATTACTGGCGGGACTTGCAACAATGAGCAGTTCTTC. The encoded protein is CASITGGTCNNEQFF.

This clonotype was seen a few times. This chain joins TRBV20-1 and TRBJ1-2, with D maybe TRBD1 (5 bases). CDR3 size: 15 residues. CDR1 and CDR2 (germline): DFQATT, SNEGSKA (reference sequence). Trimming left V 0 bases short and J 7 bases short, with 18 bases between. CDR3 protein: CSARDNRGPGGGYTF. For the CDR3, the DNA is TGCAGTGCTAGAGATAATCGAGGGCCCGGGGGTGGCTACACCTTC.

The CDR3 region is CAISESEGHAYNEQFF. The CDR3 bases are TGTGCCATCAGTGAGTCTGAGGGGCACGCCTACAATGAGCAGTTCTTC. The chain employs TRBV10-3 and TRBJ2-1, with D perhaps given as TRBD1 or TRBD2 (5 bases each). This CDR3 region has 16 residues. The V end was cut by 0 bases, the J end by 2 bases, with 11 bases between. The germline V gene has CDR1 ENHRY and CDR2 SYGVKD.

This clonotype was detected only a few times. The chain recombines TRBV7-2 with TRBJ2-3; the D is unclear. The CDR3 totals 16 residues. The V gene lost 1 base and the J gene lost 7 bases, with 18 bases spanning the gap. Germline CDR1 reads SGHTA; CDR2 reads FQGNSA. As DNA, the CDR3 is TGTGCCAGCAGCTTAGGGGGTGGGCTAGGCTTGAATACGCAGTATTTT. Translated, it gives CASSLGGGLGLNTQYF.